These 13 T cell receptor beta chains came from one sample sequenced in a study of long-term antiretroviral therapy in people with HIV. The assay used was immunoSEQ (version v3.0), run at survey level. Using immunoSEQ multiplex PCR, the repertoire was profiled, and TCRdb retains in-frame clones only, with some absent. This table holds about 24,000 clones, approximately 83% found once. This specimen was unsorted PBMCs, taken 0.7 years before starting antiretroviral therapy. Receptors were obtained from a man aged 30 to 39 with HIV.

The chain couples TRBV5-6 to TRBJ2-7, with D perhaps TRBD1 (7 bases). The CDR3 has 14 amino acids. Trimming removed 4 bases at V and 6 bases at J, with 17 bases between. CDR1 SGHDT and CDR2 YYEEEE come from the germline V gene. The CDR3 spells CASSPQAGQPEQYF. DNA for the CDR3: TGTGCCAGCAGCCCCCAGGCGGGACAGCCCGAGCAGTACTTC.

The chain recombines TRBV6-5 with TRBJ2-3; D is tentatively TRBD1 or TRBD2 (5 bases each). This CDR3 spans 15 amino acids. Trimming shortened V by 2 bases and J by 5 bases, and 14 bases separated the two germline ends. CDR1 is MNHEY, CDR2 SVGAGI, per germline. The CDR3 DNA reads as TGTGCCAGCAGTTACAGGGGTCGGGATGGAGATACGCAGTATTTT. Translated: CASSYRGRDGDTQYF.

The J gene is TRBJ1-2, the V gene TRBV9; a possible D gene is TRBD1 (5 bases). The CDR3 is 16 residues long. Germline loops: CDR1 SGDLS, CDR2 YYNGEE. Deletions cut 0 bases from V and 8 bases from J, with 20 bases between. The CDR3 DNA is TGTGCCAGCAGCGTAGCTGCCCAGGGAAACCCGGAGGGCTACACCTTC. It yields the protein CASSVAAQGNPEGYTF.

The genes are TRBV5-1 and TRBJ1-1; unclear D gene. Trimming took 5 bases from V and 1 from J, leaving 6 bases between them. The CDR3 sequence is 12 residues long. CDR1 and CDR2 from the germline V gene are SGHRS and YFSETQ. The chain's CDR3 is CASRQTNTEAFF. The CDR3 DNA reads as TGCGCCAGCAGGCAGACGAACACTGAAGCTTTCTTT.

This rearrangement joins TRBV6-5 to TRBJ2-5, with 7 nucleotides matching TRBD1. Germline V gives CDR1 MNHEY, CDR2 SVGAGI. The CDR3 covers 15 residues. V lost 2 bases and J lost 2; bases outside the gene matches: 5. CDR3 coding DNA: TGTGCCAGCAGTTACATTGGGACAGCTCAAGAGACCCAGTACTTC. It translates to CASSYIGTAQETQYF.

The chain couples TRBV30 to TRBJ2-5; D might be TRBD2 (6 bases). Germline loops: CDR1 GTSNPN, CDR2 SVGIG (reference sequence). Trimming took off 5 bases at V and 4 bases at J, with 11 bases between the two ends. This CDR3 contains 12 residues. This CDR3 reads CAWGDFGETQYF. The CDR3 region has the DNA TGTGCCTGGGGGGACTTCGGAGAGACCCAGTACTTC.

This clone is medium-sized within its sample. The rearrangement joins TRBV5-6 to TRBJ2-7; weak D call: TRBD2 (5 bases). Germline CDR1 SGHDT, CDR2 YYEEEE. CDR3 length: 14 residues. Trimming left V 1 base short and J 5 bases short, with 13 bases between. The CDR3 loop reads CASSLWVVGDEQYF. The CDR3 DNA reads as TGTGCCAGCAGCTTGTGGGTTGTCGGGGACGAGCAGTACTTC.

The rearrangement joins TRBV28 to TRBJ1-6; D is ambiguous. This CDR3 comprises 11 residues. Germline CDR1 and CDR2: MDHEN and SYDVKM. V shed 2 bases and J shed 10 bases, with 3 bases lying between them. Here the CDR3 DNA reads TGTGCCAGCAGTTTAGTGTCACCCCTCCACTTT. It is translated as CASSLVSPLHF.

This CDR3 is CASSLGGDHQPQHF. The CDR3 DNA reads as TGTGCCAGCAGTTTAGGGGGGGATCATCAGCCCCAGCATTTT. This chain joins TRBV28 and TRBJ1-5; D is possibly TRBD1 (5 bases). Per the germline V gene, CDR1 is MDHEN and CDR2 is SYDVKM. The CDR3 covers 14 residues. The V and J ends lost 2 bases and 5 bases respectively, with 10 bases between them.

This chain links TRBV15 with TRBJ1-5, with 12 bases identical to TRBD1. V was pared by 5 bases and J by 5 bases, with 10 bases of the junction left unmatched. Germline CDR1 LNHNV, CDR2 YYDKDF (reference sequence). CDR3 length: 17 residues. CDR3 coding DNA: TGTGCCACCAGCCCCCCTCCGGGACAGGGGGCGGATCAGCCCCAGCATTTT. Translation gives CATSPPPGQGADQPQHF.

This clone is large within its sample. The chain has TRBV10-3 and TRBJ2-1; a weak D match, TRBD2 (5 bases). V was cut by 6 bases and J by 6 bases, with 6 bases left in between. Germline V gives CDR1 ENHRY, CDR2 SYGVKD. The CDR3 loop spans 11 amino acids. CDR3 protein: CAISSGNEQFF. DNA for the CDR3: TGTGCCATCAGCAGCGGCAATGAGCAGTTCTTC.

J is TRBJ2-7 and V is TRBV6-9; 7 bases line up with TRBD2. The V gene's germline CDR1 is MNHGY and CDR2 SVAAGI. Germline trimming cut 1 base from V and 5 bases from J; bases unmatched to any gene: 5. The CDR3 is made up of 14 amino acids. The CDR3 loop is CASSYLGGADEQYF. For the CDR3, the DNA is TGTGCCAGCAGTTATTTGGGAGGGGCCGACGAGCAGTACTTC.

The chain joins TRBV28 to TRBJ2-2, with D unclear. The CDR3 is 14 amino acids. Per the germline V gene, CDR1 is MDHEN and CDR2 is SYDVKM. Trimming removed 4 bases from V and 0 bases from J, with 6 bases in between. The CDR3 here is CASSSQANTGELFF. The CDR3 region has the DNA TGTGCCAGCAGTTCACAAGCGAACACCGGGGAGCTGTTTTTT.